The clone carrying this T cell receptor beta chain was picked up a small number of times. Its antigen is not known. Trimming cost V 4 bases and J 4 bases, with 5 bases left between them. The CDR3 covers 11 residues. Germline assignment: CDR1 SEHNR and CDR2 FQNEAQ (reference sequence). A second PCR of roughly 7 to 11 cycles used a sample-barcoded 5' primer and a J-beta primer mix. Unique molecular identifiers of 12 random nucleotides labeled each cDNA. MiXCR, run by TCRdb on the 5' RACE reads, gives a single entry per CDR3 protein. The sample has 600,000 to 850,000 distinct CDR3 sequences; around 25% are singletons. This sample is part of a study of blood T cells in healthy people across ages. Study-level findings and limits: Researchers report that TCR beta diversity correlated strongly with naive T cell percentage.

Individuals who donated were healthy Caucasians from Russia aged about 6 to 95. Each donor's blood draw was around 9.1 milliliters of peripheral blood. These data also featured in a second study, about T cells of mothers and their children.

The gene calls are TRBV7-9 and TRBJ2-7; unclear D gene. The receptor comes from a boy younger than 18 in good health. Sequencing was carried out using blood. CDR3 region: CASSSMYEQYF. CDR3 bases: TGTGCCAGCAGCTCTATGTACGAGCAGTACTTC.